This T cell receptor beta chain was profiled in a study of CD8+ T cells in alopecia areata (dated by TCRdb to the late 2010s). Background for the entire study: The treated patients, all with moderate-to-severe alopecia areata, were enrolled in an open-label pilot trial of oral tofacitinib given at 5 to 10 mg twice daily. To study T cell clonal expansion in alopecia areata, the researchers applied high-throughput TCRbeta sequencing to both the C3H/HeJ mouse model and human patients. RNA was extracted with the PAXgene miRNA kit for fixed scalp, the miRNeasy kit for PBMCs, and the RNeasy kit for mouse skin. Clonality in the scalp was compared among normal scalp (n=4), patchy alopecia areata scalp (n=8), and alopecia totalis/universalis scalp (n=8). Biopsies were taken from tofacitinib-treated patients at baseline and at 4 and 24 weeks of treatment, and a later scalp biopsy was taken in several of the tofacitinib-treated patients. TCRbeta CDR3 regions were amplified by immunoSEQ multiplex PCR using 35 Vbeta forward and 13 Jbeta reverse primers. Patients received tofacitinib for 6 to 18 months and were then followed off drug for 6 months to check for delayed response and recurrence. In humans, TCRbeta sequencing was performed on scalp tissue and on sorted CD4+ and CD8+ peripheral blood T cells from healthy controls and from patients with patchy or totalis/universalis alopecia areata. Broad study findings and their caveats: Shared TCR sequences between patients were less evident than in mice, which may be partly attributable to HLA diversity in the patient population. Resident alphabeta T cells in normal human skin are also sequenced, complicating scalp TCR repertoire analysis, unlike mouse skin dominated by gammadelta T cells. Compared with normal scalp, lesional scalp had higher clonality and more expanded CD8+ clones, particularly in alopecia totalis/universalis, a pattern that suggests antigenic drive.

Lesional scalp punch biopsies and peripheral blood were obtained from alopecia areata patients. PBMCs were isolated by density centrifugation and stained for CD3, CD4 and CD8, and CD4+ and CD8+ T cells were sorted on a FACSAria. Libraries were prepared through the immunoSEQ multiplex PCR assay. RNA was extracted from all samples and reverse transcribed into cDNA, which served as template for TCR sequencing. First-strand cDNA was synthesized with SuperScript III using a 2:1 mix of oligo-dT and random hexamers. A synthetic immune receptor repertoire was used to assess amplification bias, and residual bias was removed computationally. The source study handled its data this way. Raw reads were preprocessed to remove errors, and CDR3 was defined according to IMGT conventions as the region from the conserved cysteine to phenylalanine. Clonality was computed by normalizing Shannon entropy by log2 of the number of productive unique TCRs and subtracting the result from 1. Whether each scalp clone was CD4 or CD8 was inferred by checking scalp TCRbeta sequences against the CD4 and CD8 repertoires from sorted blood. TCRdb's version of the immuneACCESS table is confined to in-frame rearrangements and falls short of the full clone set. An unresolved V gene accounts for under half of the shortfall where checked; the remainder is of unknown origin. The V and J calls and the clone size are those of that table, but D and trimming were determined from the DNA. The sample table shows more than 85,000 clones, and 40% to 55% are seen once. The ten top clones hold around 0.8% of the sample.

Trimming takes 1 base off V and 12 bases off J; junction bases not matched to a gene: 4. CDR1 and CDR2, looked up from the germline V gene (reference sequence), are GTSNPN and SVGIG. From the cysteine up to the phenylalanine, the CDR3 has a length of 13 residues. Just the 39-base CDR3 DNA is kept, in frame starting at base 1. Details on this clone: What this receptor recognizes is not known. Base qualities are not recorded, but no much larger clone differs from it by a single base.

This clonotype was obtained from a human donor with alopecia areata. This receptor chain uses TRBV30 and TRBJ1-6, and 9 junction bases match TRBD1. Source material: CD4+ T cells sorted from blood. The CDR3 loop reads CAWSGTGVEPLHF. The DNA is TGTGCCTGGAGTGGGACAGGGGTGGAACCCCTCCACTTT.